A single sample gave rise to the 9 T cell receptor beta chains below, sequenced in a study of T cell repertoires in cytomegalovirus infection. One entry per CDR3 protein, called by TCRdb with MiXCR from the reads. This table has about 180,000 distinct CDR3 sequences, approximately 18% appearing once. Source material: CD8+ T cells from PBMCs. The receptors here all came from a human donor in good health (CMV status not recorded). Some clones in this sample may be carry-over from other donors' samples.

The rearrangement joins TRBV6-6 to TRBJ2-1; possibly TRBD2 for D (5 bases). This CDR3 has 16 residues. Germline CDR1 and CDR2: MNHNY and SVGAGI (reference sequence). Trimming left V 0 bases short and J 1 base short, with 10 bases between. CDR3 DNA sequence: TGTGCCAGCAGTTACTCGAGGGCAGGATCCTACAATGAGCAGTTCTTC. Translation: CASSYSRAGSYNEQFF.

This rearrangement joins TRBV12-3 or TRBV12-4 to TRBJ2-2; 8 positions match TRBD1. V shed 2 bases, J shed 0 bases, and the junction held 2 bases outside the gene matches. CDR3 length: 16 amino acids. The CDR3 DNA follows: TGTGCCAGCAGTTTACGACAGGGGCCGAACACCGGGGAGCTGTTTTTT. Amino acid sequence: CASSLRQGPNTGELFF.

This clonotype was seen more than once but under ten times. The rearrangement uses TRBV14 and TRBJ1-1; TRBD1 agrees at 9 bases. The length of the CDR3 is 14 residues. From germline, CDR1 is SGHDN and CDR2 FVKESK. J lost 4 bases, V lost 5 bases, and 5 bases had no gene match. The CDR3 region is CASSDYRGLTEAFF. CDR3 in DNA: TGTGCCAGCAGCGACTACAGGGGGCTCACTGAAGCTTTCTTT.

In this sample, this clonotype turned up a few times. The chain joins TRBV7-9 to TRBJ2-7, with D perhaps TRBD1 (5 bases). The CDR3 has 17 amino acids. The ends were cut back, 1 base at V and 4 bases at J, with 20 bases in the middle. Germline values: CDR1 SEHNR, CDR2 FQNEAQ (reference sequence). The CDR3 protein is CASSLVRKGGGQYEQYF. Here the CDR3 DNA reads TGTGCCAGCAGCTTAGTTAGGAAGGGCGGTGGACAATACGAGCAGTACTTC. The whole variable domain, filled in from reference TRBV7-9 and TRBJ2-7, reads DTGVSQNPRHKITKRGQNVTFRCDPISEHNRLYWYRQTLGQGPEFLTYFQNEAQLEKSRLLSDRFSAERPKGSFSTLEIQRTEQGDSAMYLCASSLVRKGGGQYEQYFGPGTRLTVT.

This clonotype was observed many times. The chain employs TRBV7-2 and TRBJ1-2, with 9 bases that match TRBD1. V gave up 3 bases and J gave up 6 bases; unmatched junction bases: 11. CDR1 and CDR2 (germline): SGHTA, FQGNSA. The CDR3 has 16 residues. The CDR3: CASSFSKQGAGDGYTF. CDR3 nucleotides: TGTGCCAGCAGCTTTTCGAAACAGGGGGCAGGAGATGGCTACACCTTC.

A few counts support this clonotype. The gene calls are TRBV4-3 and TRBJ1-5; D is unresolved. Germline V gives CDR1 LGHNA, CDR2 YSLEER. The V and J ends lost 1 base and 3 bases respectively, with 10 bases between them. The length of the CDR3 is 15 residues. The DNA for the CDR3 is TGCGCCAGCAGCCAAGTCGACGGGCCCAATCAGCCCCAGCATTTT. As protein: CASSQVDGPNQPQHF.

CDR3 DNA: TGTGCCAGCACCTTCCCCCGCGAGGGAACTGAAGCTTTCTTT. Translating it yields CASTFPREGTEAFF. This sequence joins TRBV6-6 and TRBJ1-1, with D uncertain. Per germline, CDR1 MNHNY and CDR2 SVGAGI (reference sequence). The CDR3 contains 14 residues. Trimming shortened V by 7 bases and J by 5 bases, and 17 bases separated the two germline ends.

This clonotype was seen more than once but under ten times. The J gene is TRBJ1-2, the V gene TRBV6-2 or TRBV6-3; 7 nucleotides line up with TRBD1. The CDR3 contains 17 residues. Trimming took 6 bases from V and 1 from J; bases not matched to a gene: 14. From germline, CDR1 is MNHEY and CDR2 SVGEGT. The CDR3 is CASSKASGDSLNYGYTF. The CDR3 DNA reads as TGTGCCAGCAGCAAAGCCAGTGGGGACAGCCTTAACTATGGCTACACCTTC.

This clonotype was seen ten or more times. This CDR3 reads CASSYPGVNTEAFF. CDR3 sequence (DNA): TGTGCCAGCAGTTACCCAGGGGTGAACACTGAAGCTTTCTTT. The chain joins TRBV7-9 to TRBJ1-1, with TRBD1 as a possible D gene (6 bases). This CDR3 is built from 14 residues. With 6 bases removed from V and 0 bases from J, the gap between germline ends came to 11 bases. Germline V gene data show CDR1 as SEHNR and CDR2 as FQNEAQ (reference sequence). Full variable domain (outside the CDR3, taken from reference TRBV7-9 and TRBJ1-1): DTGVSQNPRHKITKRGQNVTFRCDPISEHNRLYWYRQTLGQGPEFLTYFQNEAQLEKSRLLSDRFSAERPKGSFSTLEIQRTEQGDSAMYLCASSYPGVNTEAFFGQGTRLTVV.